This T cell receptor beta chain was profiled in a study of blood T cell repertoires in COVID-19 (dated by TCRdb to between 2020 and 2021). With regard to the full study: Samples from collaborators originated in the United States, Italy and Spain and spanned both the acute and convalescent phases of COVID-19. The prospective study material was composed of cDNA or gDNA derived from T cells, B-cell-depleted T cells, or PBMCs. Subjects who had been exposed to COVID-19, were actively infected with it, or had recovered from it provided the deeply sampled blood TCRbeta repertoires that made up the dataset. A freely available public database, intended as a resource for researchers studying the immune response to SARS-CoV-2, is where the repertoires were released. The samples were drawn from two sources: the first 160 participants of the ongoing ImmuneRACE study, and 1,200 or so subjects contributed by 6 global collaborators. The sample metadata nearly always contained a de-identified subject ID, COVID-19 status, age in years and sex. Where available, HLA class I and class II types were taken from metadata supplied by the sample provider and were not determined by assay-based typing. The investigation overall reported the following: The amount of clinical and demographic metadata varied by source and participant and was provided uncurated.

The immunoSEQ Assay, a bias-controlled multiplex PCR, was used to amplify TCRbeta CDR3 regions from genomic DNA. The published analysis was carried out like this. Within the assay, amplification of reference gene primers was used to estimate how many nucleated cells each sample contained. To quantify the absolute abundance of each unique TCRbeta CDR3 rearrangement, sequence reads were collapsed and filtered. Productive Simpson clonality was computed per sample as the square root of Simpson's diversity index over productive rearrangements. What TCRdb holds here is the immuneACCESS table cut down to in-frame rearrangements. Part of the clones is not present; checked against another copy, under half of the missing clones reflect an unresolved V gene, and the others are unexplained. The V and J calls and clone size are taken from that table; D and trimming were inferred from the DNA. The sample records 25,000 to 35,000 clones, roughly nine tenths of which are singletons. The ten largest clones capture approximately 5% of the sample.

The V end loses 1 base and the J end loses 1 base, and a stretch of 16 bases separates them. The germline V gene encodes CDR1 GTSNPN and CDR2 SVGIG (reference sequence). The CDR3 runs 16 residues from the cysteine to the phenylalanine. The CDR3 DNA has 48 bases and is translated from base 1. As to this clone: Its cognate antigen has yet to be identified. Base qualities are not at hand, and no much larger clone is one base apart.

Collaborating institutions collected whole blood in K2EDTA tubes following their own protocols. Collaborator samples were shipped for TCRbeta analysis as frozen whole blood, isolated PBMCs, or DNA extracted from either sample type. Input material: peripheral blood. The source of this sequence is a human donor in a cohort sampled during active COVID-19. The V and J segments used are TRBV30 and TRBJ1-1; the D gene assignment is ambiguous. The DNA sequence is given as TGTGCCTGGAGTGCCTTTCTAGGTGTACAGAACACTGAAGCTTTCTTT. It is translated as CAWSAFLGVQNTEAFF.